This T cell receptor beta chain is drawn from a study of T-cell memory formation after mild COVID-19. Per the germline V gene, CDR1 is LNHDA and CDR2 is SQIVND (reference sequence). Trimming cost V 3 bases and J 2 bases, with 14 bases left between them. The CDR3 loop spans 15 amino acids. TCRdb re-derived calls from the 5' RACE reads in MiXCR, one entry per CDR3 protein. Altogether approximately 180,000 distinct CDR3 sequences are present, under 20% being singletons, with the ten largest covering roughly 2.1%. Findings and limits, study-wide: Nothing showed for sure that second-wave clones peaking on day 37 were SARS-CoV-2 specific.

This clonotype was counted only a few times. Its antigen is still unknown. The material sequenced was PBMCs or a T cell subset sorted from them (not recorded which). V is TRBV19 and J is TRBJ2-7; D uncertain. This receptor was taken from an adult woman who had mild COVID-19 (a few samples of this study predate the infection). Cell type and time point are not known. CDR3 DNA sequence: TGTGCCAGTAGTATTCGGGCAGGAGCCACCTACGAGCAGTACTTC. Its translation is CASSIRAGATYEQYF.